The TCR beta chain described here comes from a study of blood T cell repertoires in COVID-19. In the study overall: In each case, the material was cDNA or gDNA derived from T cells, B-cell-depleted T cells, or PBMCs.

The CDR3 runs 14 residues. V lost 5 bases and J 0 bases, leaving 10 bases between the germline ends. The V gene's germline CDR1 is MNHEY and CDR2 SMNVEV (reference sequence). Libraries were prepared by immunoSEQ multiplex PCR; TCRdb keeps only in-frame clonotypes and omits some of them. The sample includes 150,000 to 200,000 clones, more than 65% of them seen just once. Recruitment covered some 25 US areas and drew participants whose ages spanned roughly 18 to 100 years. The receptor was derived from a man aged 60 to 75 who had recovered from COVID-19. The sequencing sample was made of PBMCs or T cells enriched from blood (not recorded which). The V gene is TRBV27, the J gene TRBJ2-5; D might be TRBD1 (6 bases). In nucleotides, the CDR3 is TGTGCCAGCAGTCCGCAGGGGTACCAAGAGACCCAGTACTTC. Encoded protein: CASSPQGYQETQYF.